Listed below are T cell receptor beta chains from one sample, sequenced in a study of response to subunit inactivated influenza vaccine. TCRdb reprocessed the RT-PCR reads via MiXCR and lists one record per CDR3 protein. The repertoire holds about 580,000 distinct CDR3 sequences, about 14% seen once, with around 10% in the top ten. This material consisted of PBMCs from blood, taken approximately 12 days after vaccination. The source is a man aged 50 or older who received an inactivated influenza vaccine. The CDR3 runs from the conserved cysteine through the conserved F or W. Fields, in order: J gene, D gene, V gene, clone size, CDR3 protein, CDR3 DNA. The D gene is left open where the match is weak. Clone sizes are given selectively: once, few, many, or a class where the clone is expanded.

J gene: TRBJ2-3; D gene: .; V gene: TRBV10-2; clone size: few; CDR3 protein: CASTDGVPDTQYF; CDR3 DNA: TGCGCCAGCACCGACGGAGTCCCAGATACGCAGTATTTT
J gene: TRBJ2-7; D gene: TRBD1; V gene: TRBV27; clone size: few; CDR3 protein: CASSYGQELAEQYF; CDR3 DNA: TGTGCCAGCAGTTACGGACAGGAATTAGCCGAGCAGTACTTC
J gene: TRBJ2-2; D gene: TRBD1; V gene: TRBV5-1; clone size: .; CDR3 protein: CASRQVGTGNTGELFF; CDR3 DNA: TGCGCCAGCAGACAGGTGGGGACAGGGAACACCGGGGAGCTGTTTTTT
J gene: TRBJ2-2; D gene: .; V gene: TRBV4-1; clone size: .; CDR3 protein: CASSRPGRSTTGELFF; CDR3 DNA: TGCGCCAGCAGCCGACCGGGACGGTCGACCACCGGGGAGCTGTTTTTT
J gene: TRBJ1-6; D gene: .; V gene: TRBV12-3/TRBV12-4; clone size: .; CDR3 protein: CASSSGAQNSPLHF; CDR3 DNA: TGTGCCAGCAGCTCCGGGGCCCAGAATTCACCCCTCCACTTT
J gene: TRBJ2-7; D gene: TRBD2; V gene: TRBV20-1; clone size: few; CDR3 protein: CSARLWTSGKNEQYF; CDR3 DNA: TGCAGTGCTAGACTCTGGACTAGCGGGAAAAACGAGCAGTACTTC
J gene: TRBJ1-1; D gene: .; V gene: TRBV12-3/TRBV12-4; clone size: .; CDR3 protein: CATKWGGNTEAFF; CDR3 DNA: TGTGCCACTAAGTGGGGCGGCAACACTGAAGCTTTCTTT
J gene: TRBJ2-3; D gene: .; V gene: TRBV29-1; clone size: .; CDR3 protein: CSVEIPSGLRADTQYF; CDR3 DNA: TGCAGCGTTGAAATACCCTCGGGGTTGAGAGCAGATACGCAGTATTTT
J gene: TRBJ2-1; D gene: TRBD1; V gene: TRBV2; clone size: .; CDR3 protein: CASRYGQGDLNEQFF; CDR3 DNA: TGTGCCAGCAGATACGGACAGGGGGATCTCAATGAGCAGTTCTTC
J gene: TRBJ2-1; D gene: TRBD2; V gene: TRBV3-1; clone size: .; CDR3 protein: CASSPNLAGSYNEQFF; CDR3 DNA: TGTGCCAGCAGCCCCAACCTAGCGGGATCATACAATGAGCAGTTCTTC
J gene: TRBJ1-1; D gene: TRBD1; V gene: TRBV10-2; clone size: many; CDR3 protein: CASSVARGAPGPEAFF; CDR3 DNA: TGCGCCAGCAGTGTGGCCAGGGGGGCCCCTGGACCTGAAGCTTTCTTT
J gene: TRBJ2-7; D gene: TRBD2; V gene: TRBV20-1; clone size: .; CDR3 protein: CSAPELAGISYEQYF; CDR3 DNA: TGCAGTGCCCCTGAACTAGCGGGTATAAGCTACGAGCAGTACTTC
J gene: TRBJ2-1; D gene: TRBD2; V gene: TRBV6-1; clone size: many; CDR3 protein: CASRSSGSSHNEQFF; CDR3 DNA: TGTGCCAGCAGATCTAGCGGGAGTTCCCACAATGAGCAGTTCTTC
J gene: TRBJ1-2; D gene: .; V gene: TRBV3-1; clone size: .; CDR3 protein: CASSQSAANYGYTF; CDR3 DNA: TGTGCCAGCAGCCAGTCCGCGGCTAACTATGGCTACACCTTC
J gene: TRBJ2-7; D gene: TRBD2; V gene: TRBV7-2; clone size: few; CDR3 protein: CASSLLLATNEQYF; CDR3 DNA: TGTGCCAGCAGCTTATTACTAGCGACCAACGAGCAGTACTTC
J gene: TRBJ2-7; D gene: TRBD1; V gene: TRBV5-1; clone size: few; CDR3 protein: CASSSRDRGHREQYF; CDR3 DNA: TGCGCCAGCAGCTCCCGGGACAGGGGGCATCGGGAGCAGTACTTC
J gene: TRBJ2-7; D gene: TRBD2; V gene: TRBV20-1; clone size: few; CDR3 protein: CSASSLAGGLEQYF; CDR3 DNA: TGCAGTGCTAGCTCCCTAGCGGGAGGGCTCGAGCAGTACTTC
J gene: TRBJ2-7; D gene: .; V gene: TRBV7-6; clone size: .; CDR3 protein: CASSLTESGEQYF; CDR3 DNA: TGTGCCAGCAGCCTTACAGAGTCGGGCGAGCAGTACTTC
J gene: TRBJ1-6; D gene: .; V gene: TRBV7-9; clone size: many; CDR3 protein: CASSLVGRESSPLHF; CDR3 DNA: TGTGCCAGCAGCTTAGTGGGCAGGGAATCTTCACCCCTCCACTTT
J gene: TRBJ2-1; D gene: TRBD2; V gene: TRBV6-2/TRBV6-3; clone size: .; CDR3 protein: CASSYEAGGPNEQFF; CDR3 DNA: TGTGCCAGCAGTTACGAGGCGGGGGGGCCAAATGAGCAGTTCTTC
J gene: TRBJ2-2; D gene: .; V gene: TRBV5-1; clone size: many; CDR3 protein: CASSLTGSPGISGELFF; CDR3 DNA: TGCGCCAGCAGCTTGACCGGGTCCCCGGGGATTTCCGGGGAGCTGTTTTTT
J gene: TRBJ1-5; D gene: TRBD1; V gene: TRBV7-6; clone size: few; CDR3 protein: CASRGQGNSNQPQHF; CDR3 DNA: TGTGCCTCTCGGGGACAGGGGAACAGCAATCAGCCCCAGCATTTT
J gene: TRBJ2-3; D gene: .; V gene: TRBV28; clone size: few; CDR3 protein: CASSRPIAGRYF; CDR3 DNA: TGTGCCAGCAGTCGCCCGATAGCCGGGAGGTATTTT
J gene: TRBJ2-7; D gene: TRBD1; V gene: TRBV11-1; clone size: few; CDR3 protein: CASSTGQASYEQYF; CDR3 DNA: TGTGCCAGCAGCACGGGACAGGCCTCCTACGAGCAGTACTTC
J gene: TRBJ2-5; D gene: .; V gene: TRBV9; clone size: .; CDR3 protein: CASSGGPLIGETQYF; CDR3 DNA: TGTGCCAGCAGCGGGGGACCGTTAATAGGAGAGACCCAGTACTTC
J gene: TRBJ2-1; D gene: .; V gene: TRBV29-1; clone size: .; CDR3 protein: CSVGRSTNEQFF; CDR3 DNA: TGCAGCGTTGGGCGTTCGACGAATGAGCAGTTCTTC
J gene: TRBJ2-7; D gene: .; V gene: TRBV30; clone size: .; CDR3 protein: CAWRSTGGRSKQYF; CDR3 DNA: TGTGCCTGGAGGAGTACCGGGGGCCGAAGCAAGCAGTACTTC
J gene: TRBJ1-2; D gene: .; V gene: TRBV4-2; clone size: few; CDR3 protein: CASSQDRGTFYGYTF; CDR3 DNA: TGTGCCAGCAGCCAAGATCGGGGAACCTTCTATGGCTACACCTTC
J gene: TRBJ2-7; D gene: .; V gene: TRBV4-1; clone size: .; CDR3 protein: CASSQDSRSRIYEQYF; CDR3 DNA: TGCGCCAGCAGCCAAGATTCCAGAAGCCGTATCTACGAGCAGTACTTC
J gene: TRBJ1-3; D gene: .; V gene: TRBV12-2; clone size: .; CDR3 protein: CASRSTSGTGIAGNTIYF; CDR3 DNA: TGTGCAAGTCGTTCAACTTCCGGGACAGGGATTGCTGGAAACACCATATATTTT
J gene: TRBJ1-2; D gene: .; V gene: TRBV5-1; clone size: few; CDR3 protein: CASSLGAGEGGYTF; CDR3 DNA: TGCGCCAGCAGCTTGGGAGCAGGGGAAGGGGGCTACACCTTC
J gene: TRBJ2-7; D gene: TRBD2; V gene: TRBV10-3; clone size: few; CDR3 protein: CAIGGAGGPAMEQYF; CDR3 DNA: TGTGCCATCGGAGGAGCGGGAGGGCCCGCAATGGAGCAGTACTTC
J gene: TRBJ1-2; D gene: TRBD1; V gene: TRBV28; clone size: few; CDR3 protein: CASSTTGARGYTF; CDR3 DNA: TGTGCCAGCAGTACGACAGGGGCCCGCGGCTACACCTTC
J gene: TRBJ1-2; D gene: .; V gene: TRBV5-1; clone size: many; CDR3 protein: CASSFQATYGYTF; CDR3 DNA: TGCGCCAGCAGCTTTCAGGCGACCTATGGCTACACCTTC
J gene: TRBJ2-3; D gene: TRBD2; V gene: TRBV12-3/TRBV12-4; clone size: .; CDR3 protein: CASSPWAGGSEDTQYF; CDR3 DNA: TGTGCCAGCAGTCCATGGGCGGGGGGTTCTGAGGATACGCAGTATTTT
J gene: TRBJ1-1; D gene: .; V gene: TRBV5-1; clone size: .; CDR3 protein: CASSLAGLYNTEAFF; CDR3 DNA: TGCGCCAGCAGCTTGGCCGGCCTTTACAACACTGAAGCTTTCTTT
J gene: TRBJ2-7; D gene: TRBD2; V gene: TRBV6-6; clone size: few; CDR3 protein: CVVAGEEQYF; CDR3 DNA: TGTGTTGTAGCGGGGGAAGAGCAGTACTTC
J gene: TRBJ2-5; D gene: .; V gene: TRBV24-1; clone size: few; CDR3 protein: CATSGGETQYF; CDR3 DNA: TGTGCCACCAGTGGAGGAGAGACCCAGTACTTC
J gene: TRBJ1-1; D gene: .; V gene: TRBV5-1; clone size: few; CDR3 protein: CASSLDGWTEAFF; CDR3 DNA: TGCGCCAGCAGCTTGGATGGGTGGACTGAAGCTTTCTTT
J gene: TRBJ2-2; D gene: TRBD2; V gene: TRBV9; clone size: few; CDR3 protein: CASSVEWREAALGGELFF; CDR3 DNA: TGTGCCAGCAGCGTAGAGTGGCGGGAGGCCGCCCTGGGCGGGGAGCTGTTTTTT
J gene: TRBJ1-5; D gene: .; V gene: TRBV5-6; clone size: few; CDR3 protein: CASSFRRNSNQPQHF; CDR3 DNA: TGTGCCAGCAGCTTTCGACGGAATAGCAATCAGCCCCAGCATTTT
J gene: TRBJ1-3; D gene: .; V gene: TRBV6-5; clone size: few; CDR3 protein: CASSYSGGPYFSGNTIYF; CDR3 DNA: TGTGCCAGCAGTTACTCGGGGGGTCCTTATTTCTCTGGAAACACCATATATTTT
J gene: TRBJ1-1; D gene: .; V gene: TRBV7-9; clone size: few; CDR3 protein: CASRPSGGTEAFF; CDR3 DNA: TGTGCCAGCAGACCCTCGGGGGGAACTGAAGCTTTCTTT
J gene: TRBJ1-5; D gene: TRBD1; V gene: TRBV2; clone size: .; CDR3 protein: CASSAGTGGWEKDQPQHF; CDR3 DNA: TGTGCCAGCAGCGCCGGGACAGGGGGCTGGGAGAAGGATCAGCCCCAGCATTTT
J gene: TRBJ1-2; D gene: TRBD1; V gene: TRBV10-3; clone size: .; CDR3 protein: CAISSTGAPLAYTF; CDR3 DNA: TGTGCCATCAGTAGTACAGGGGCCCCTTTGGCTTACACCTTC
J gene: TRBJ2-2; D gene: TRBD2; V gene: TRBV7-3; clone size: many; CDR3 protein: CASARGGRGTGELFF; CDR3 DNA: TGTGCCAGCGCACGCGGGGGGCGCGGCACCGGGGAGCTGTTTTTT
J gene: TRBJ2-1; D gene: TRBD2; V gene: TRBV6-2/TRBV6-3; clone size: few; CDR3 protein: CASSRRLAGESYNEQFF; CDR3 DNA: TGTGCCAGCAGCCGCAGACTAGCGGGAGAGTCTTACAATGAGCAGTTCTTC
J gene: TRBJ2-3; D gene: TRBD1; V gene: TRBV12-3/TRBV12-4; clone size: .; CDR3 protein: CASSKQGYLTTQYF; CDR3 DNA: TGTGCCAGCAGTAAACAGGGGTACTTAACCACGCAGTATTTT
J gene: TRBJ1-1; D gene: TRBD1; V gene: TRBV7-9; clone size: .; CDR3 protein: CASSLWTGGNTEAFF; CDR3 DNA: TGTGCCAGCAGCCTATGGACAGGGGGGAACACTGAAGCTTTCTTT
J gene: TRBJ2-3; D gene: .; V gene: TRBV11-2; clone size: few; CDR3 protein: CASSTTSDTQYF; CDR3 DNA: TGTGCCAGCAGCACCACTTCAGATACGCAGTATTTT
J gene: TRBJ1-5; D gene: .; V gene: TRBV7-9; clone size: .; CDR3 protein: CASSLQGDGQPQHF; CDR3 DNA: TGTGCCAGCAGTCTTCAGGGCGACGGTCAGCCCCAGCATTTT